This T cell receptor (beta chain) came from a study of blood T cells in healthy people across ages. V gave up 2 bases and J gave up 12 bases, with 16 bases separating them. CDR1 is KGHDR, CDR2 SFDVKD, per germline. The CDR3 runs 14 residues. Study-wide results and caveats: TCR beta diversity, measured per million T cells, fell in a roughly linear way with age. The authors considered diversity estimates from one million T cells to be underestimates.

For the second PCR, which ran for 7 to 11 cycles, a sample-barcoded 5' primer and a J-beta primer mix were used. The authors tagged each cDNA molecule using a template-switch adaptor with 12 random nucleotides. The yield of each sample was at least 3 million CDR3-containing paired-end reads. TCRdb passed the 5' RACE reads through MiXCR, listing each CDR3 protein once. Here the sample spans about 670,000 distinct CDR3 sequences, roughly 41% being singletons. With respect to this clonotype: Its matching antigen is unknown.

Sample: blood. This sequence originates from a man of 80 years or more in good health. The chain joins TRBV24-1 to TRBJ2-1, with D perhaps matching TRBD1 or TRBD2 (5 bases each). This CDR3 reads CATSDSGRAGGQFF. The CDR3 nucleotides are TGTGCCACCAGTGATTCGGGACGGGCCGGCGGGCAGTTCTTC.